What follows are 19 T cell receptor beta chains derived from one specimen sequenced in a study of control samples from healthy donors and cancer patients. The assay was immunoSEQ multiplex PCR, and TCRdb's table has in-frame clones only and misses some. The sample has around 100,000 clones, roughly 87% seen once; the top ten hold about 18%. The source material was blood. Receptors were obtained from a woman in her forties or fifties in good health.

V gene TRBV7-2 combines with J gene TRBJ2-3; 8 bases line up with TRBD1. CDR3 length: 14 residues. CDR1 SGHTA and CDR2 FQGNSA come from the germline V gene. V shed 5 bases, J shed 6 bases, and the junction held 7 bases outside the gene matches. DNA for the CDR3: TGTGCCAGCAGCACCCGGACAGGGCCCGATACGCAGTATTTT. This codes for CASSTRTGPDTQYF.

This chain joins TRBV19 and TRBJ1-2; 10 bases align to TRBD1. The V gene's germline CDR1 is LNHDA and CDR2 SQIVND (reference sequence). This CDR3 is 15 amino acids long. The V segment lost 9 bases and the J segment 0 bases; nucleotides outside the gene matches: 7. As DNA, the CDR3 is TGTGCCAGCAGTGACAGGGGGCGTACTAACTATGGCTACACCTTC. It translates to CASSDRGRTNYGYTF.

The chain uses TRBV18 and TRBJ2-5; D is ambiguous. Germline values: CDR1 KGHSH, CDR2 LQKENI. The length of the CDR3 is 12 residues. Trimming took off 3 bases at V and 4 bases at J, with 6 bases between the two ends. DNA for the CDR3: TGTGCCAGCTCACCCCTACCAGAGACCCAGTACTTC. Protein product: CASSPLPETQYF.

The CDR3 here is CSARDGETQYF. The CDR3 DNA reads as TGCAGTGCTAGAGATGGAGAGACCCAGTACTTC. The chain recombines TRBV20-1 with TRBJ2-5; no firm D call. The CDR3 consists of 11 residues. Per the germline V gene, CDR1 is DFQATT and CDR2 is SNEGSKA (reference sequence). V lost 0 bases and J 4 bases, leaving 3 bases between the germline ends.

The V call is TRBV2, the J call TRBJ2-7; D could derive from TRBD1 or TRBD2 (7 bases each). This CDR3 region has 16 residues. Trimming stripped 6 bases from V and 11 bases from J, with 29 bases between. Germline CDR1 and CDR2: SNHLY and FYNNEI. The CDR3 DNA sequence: TGTGCCAGCAGACCTTCAGGGGGGGCTGGTGTTTTGGGGGAGTACTTC. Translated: CASRPSGGAGVLGEYF.

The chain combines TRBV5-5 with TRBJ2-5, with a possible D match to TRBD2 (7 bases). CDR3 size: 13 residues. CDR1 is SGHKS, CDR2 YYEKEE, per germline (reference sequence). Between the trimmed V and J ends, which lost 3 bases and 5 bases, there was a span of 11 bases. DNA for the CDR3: TGTGCCAGCAGCTCACAGGGAGGGGAGACCCAGTACTTC. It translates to CASSSQGGETQYF.

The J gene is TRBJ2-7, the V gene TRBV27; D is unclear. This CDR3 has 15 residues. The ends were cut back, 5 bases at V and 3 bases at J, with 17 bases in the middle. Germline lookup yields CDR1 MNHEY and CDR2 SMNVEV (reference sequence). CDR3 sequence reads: CASSPTQLALYEQYV. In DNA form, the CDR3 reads TGTGCCAGCAGTCCAACTCAGTTAGCCCTCTACGAGCAGTACGTC.

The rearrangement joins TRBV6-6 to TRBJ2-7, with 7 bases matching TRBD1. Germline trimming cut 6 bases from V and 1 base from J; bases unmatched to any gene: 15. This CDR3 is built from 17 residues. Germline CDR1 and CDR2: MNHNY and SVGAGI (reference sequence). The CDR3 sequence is CASSRRPGQRTSYEQYF. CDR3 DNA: TGTGCCAGCAGCCGACGGCCGGGACAGAGAACATCCTACGAGCAGTACTTC.

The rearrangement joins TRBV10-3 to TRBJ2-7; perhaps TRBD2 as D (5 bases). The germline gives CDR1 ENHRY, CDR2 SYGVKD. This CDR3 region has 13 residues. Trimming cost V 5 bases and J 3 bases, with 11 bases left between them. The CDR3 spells CAISRGASYEQYV. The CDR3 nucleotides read TGTGCCATCAGTCGGGGAGCCAGCTACGAGCAGTACGTC.

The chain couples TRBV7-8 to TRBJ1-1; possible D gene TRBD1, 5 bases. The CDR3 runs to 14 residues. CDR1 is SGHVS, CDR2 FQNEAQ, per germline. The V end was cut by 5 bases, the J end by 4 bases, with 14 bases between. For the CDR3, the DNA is TGTGCCAGCAGCGCCCGGCAGGGACCCACTGAAGCTTTCTTT. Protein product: CASSARQGPTEAFF.

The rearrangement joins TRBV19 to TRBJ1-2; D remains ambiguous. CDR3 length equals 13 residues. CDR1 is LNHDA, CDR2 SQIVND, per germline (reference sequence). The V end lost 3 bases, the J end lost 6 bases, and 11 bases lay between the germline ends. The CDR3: CASSITSGDGYTF. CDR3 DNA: TGTGCCAGTAGTATTACGTCAGGAGATGGCTACACCTTC.

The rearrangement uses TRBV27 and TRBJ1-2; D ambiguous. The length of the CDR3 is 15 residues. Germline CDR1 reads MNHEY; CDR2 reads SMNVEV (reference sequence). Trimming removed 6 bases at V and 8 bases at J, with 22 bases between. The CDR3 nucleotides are TGTGCCAGCAGCCTTATTAACGGACTAAGTCGCGGCTACACCTTC. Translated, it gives CASSLINGLSRGYTF.

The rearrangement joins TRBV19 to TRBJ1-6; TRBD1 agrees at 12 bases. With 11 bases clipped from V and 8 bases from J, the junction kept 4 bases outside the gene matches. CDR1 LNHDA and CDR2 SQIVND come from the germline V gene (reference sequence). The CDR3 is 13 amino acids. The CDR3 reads CAGGQGAHSPLHF. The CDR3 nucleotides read TGTGCCGGGGGACAGGGGGCACATTCACCCCTCCACTTT.

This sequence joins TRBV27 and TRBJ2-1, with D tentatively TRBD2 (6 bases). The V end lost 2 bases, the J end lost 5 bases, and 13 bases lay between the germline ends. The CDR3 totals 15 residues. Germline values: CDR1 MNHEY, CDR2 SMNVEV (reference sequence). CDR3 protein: CASSLRLGGNNEQFF. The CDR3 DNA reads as TGTGCCAGCAGTTTAAGACTCGGGGGAAACAATGAGCAGTTCTTC.

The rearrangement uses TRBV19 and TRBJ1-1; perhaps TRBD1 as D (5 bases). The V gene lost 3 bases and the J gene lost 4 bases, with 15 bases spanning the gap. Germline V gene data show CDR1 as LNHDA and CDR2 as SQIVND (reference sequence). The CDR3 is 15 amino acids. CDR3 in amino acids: CASSINGGLGTEAFF. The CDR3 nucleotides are TGTGCCAGTAGTATCAACGGGGGTTTGGGCACTGAAGCTTTCTTT. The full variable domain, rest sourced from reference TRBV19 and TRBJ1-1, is DGGITQSPKYLFRKEGQNVTLSCEQNLNHDAMYWYRQDPGQGLRLIYYSQIVNDFQKGDIAEGYSVSREKKESFPLTVTSAQKNPTAFYLCASSINGGLGTEAFFGQGTRLTVV.

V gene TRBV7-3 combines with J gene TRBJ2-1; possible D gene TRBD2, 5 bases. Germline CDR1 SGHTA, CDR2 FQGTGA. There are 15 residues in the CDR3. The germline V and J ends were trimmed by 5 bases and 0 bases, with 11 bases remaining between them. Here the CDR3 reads CASSPSGSSYNEQFF. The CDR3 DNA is TGTGCCAGCAGCCCCAGTGGGAGCTCCTACAATGAGCAGTTCTTC.

The CDR3 DNA reads TGTGCCAGCAGCTTCGGGATATTTGGGAGAGGGAACACTGAAGCTTTCTTT. Protein sequence: CASSFGIFGRGNTEAFF. This sequence joins TRBV7-9 and TRBJ1-1; D remains ambiguous. Between the trimmed V and J ends, which lost 3 bases and 1 base, there was a span of 18 bases. The CDR3 sequence is 17 residues long. Germline CDR1 SEHNR, CDR2 FQNEAQ (reference sequence).

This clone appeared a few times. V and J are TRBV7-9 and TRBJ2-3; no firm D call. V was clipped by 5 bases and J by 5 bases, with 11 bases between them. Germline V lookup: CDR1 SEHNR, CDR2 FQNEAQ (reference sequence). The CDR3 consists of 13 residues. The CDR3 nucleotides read TGTGCCAGCAGCCCTCCTTACCTAGATACGCAGTATTTT. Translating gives CASSPPYLDTQYF.

CDR3 protein: CASSLGELDKNIQYF. CDR3 DNA sequence: TGTGCCAGCAGTCTCGGCGAGCTCGACAAAAACATTCAGTACTTC. The V and J genes are TRBV11-2 and TRBJ2-4, with D unresolved. CDR1 SGHAT and CDR2 FQNNGV come from the germline V gene. V was cut by 6 bases and J by 3 bases, with 15 bases left in between. The CDR3 has 15 residues.